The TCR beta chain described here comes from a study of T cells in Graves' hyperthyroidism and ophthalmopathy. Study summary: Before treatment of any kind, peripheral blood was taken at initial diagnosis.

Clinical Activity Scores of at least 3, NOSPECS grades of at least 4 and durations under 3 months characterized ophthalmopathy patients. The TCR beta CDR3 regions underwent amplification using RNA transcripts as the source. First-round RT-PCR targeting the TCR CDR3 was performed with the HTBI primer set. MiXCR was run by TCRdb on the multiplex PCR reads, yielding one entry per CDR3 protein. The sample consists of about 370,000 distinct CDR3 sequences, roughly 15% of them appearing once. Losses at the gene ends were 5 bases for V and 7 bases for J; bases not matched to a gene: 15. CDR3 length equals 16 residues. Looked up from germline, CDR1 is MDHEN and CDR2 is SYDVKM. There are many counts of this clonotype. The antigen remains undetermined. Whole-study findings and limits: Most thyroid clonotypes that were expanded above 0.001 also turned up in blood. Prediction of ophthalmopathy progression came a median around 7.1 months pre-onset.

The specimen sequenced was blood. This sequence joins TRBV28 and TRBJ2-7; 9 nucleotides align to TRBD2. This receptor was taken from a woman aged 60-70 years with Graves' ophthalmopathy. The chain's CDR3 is CASSLNDVGLAGEQYF. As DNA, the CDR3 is TGTGCCAGCAGTCTCAACGACGTGGGACTAGCAGGGGAGCAGTACTTC.